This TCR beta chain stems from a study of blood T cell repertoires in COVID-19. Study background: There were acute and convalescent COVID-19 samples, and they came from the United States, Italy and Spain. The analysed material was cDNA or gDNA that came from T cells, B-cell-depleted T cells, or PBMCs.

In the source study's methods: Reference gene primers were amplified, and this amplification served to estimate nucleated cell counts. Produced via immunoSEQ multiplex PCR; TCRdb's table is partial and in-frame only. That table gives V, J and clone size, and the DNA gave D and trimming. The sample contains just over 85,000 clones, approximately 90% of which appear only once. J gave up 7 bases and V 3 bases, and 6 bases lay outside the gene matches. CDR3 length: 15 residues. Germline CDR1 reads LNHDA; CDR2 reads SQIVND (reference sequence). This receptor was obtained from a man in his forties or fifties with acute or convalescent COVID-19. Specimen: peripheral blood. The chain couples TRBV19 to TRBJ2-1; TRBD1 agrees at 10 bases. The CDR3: CASSIPGTGVNEQFF. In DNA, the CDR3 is TGTGCCAGTAGTATCCCCGGGACAGGGGTGAATGAGCAGTTCTTC.